The 23 T cell receptor beta chains presented below share a single source sample, sequenced in a study of the immune and genomic landscape of osteosarcoma. The assay was immunoSEQ multiplex PCR, and TCRdb's table has in-frame clones only and misses some. The sample shows roughly 1,200 clones, roughly 77% of them seen only once. The sequenced sample was primary tumor tissue from the femur. These receptors were obtained from a man aged 25 to 45 with osteosarcoma.

The chain is built from TRBV5-6 and TRBJ1-2; 8 nucleotides match TRBD1. Germline trimming cut 4 bases from V and 3 bases from J; bases unmatched to any gene: 8. The CDR3 has 15 amino acids. Germline CDR1 is SGHDT and CDR2 is YYEEEE. The CDR3 bases are TGTGCCAGCAGCCCACGGACAGGGTCCCACTATGGCTACACCTTC. This codes for CASSPRTGSHYGYTF.

The chain employs TRBV25-1 and TRBJ2-7, with a possible D match to TRBD1 (6 bases). V was trimmed by 7 bases and J by 1 base, leaving 11 bases between them. Germline V lookup: CDR1 MGHDK, CDR2 SYGVNS. CDR3 length: 13 residues. CDR3 sequence reads: CASNQQGSYEQYF. The CDR3 nucleotides are TGTGCCAGCAATCAACAGGGATCCTACGAGCAGTACTTC.

The chain recombines TRBV13 with TRBJ2-7; 8 positions match TRBD2. V was clipped by 0 bases and J by 0 bases; unmatched bases: 4. This CDR3 contains 16 residues. The germline V gene encodes CDR1 PRHDT and CDR2 FYEKMQ (reference sequence). The CDR3 reads CASSLGPGTSSYEQYF. As DNA, the CDR3 is TGTGCCAGCAGCTTAGGTCCGGGGACTAGCTCCTACGAGCAGTACTTC.

The rearrangement uses TRBV2 and TRBJ1-4; 8 bases line up with TRBD1. With V trimmed by 6 bases and J by 8 bases, 8 bases remained unmatched. The CDR3 totals 14 residues. Germline CDR1 is SNHLY and CDR2 is FYNNEI. In nucleotides, the CDR3 is TGTGCCAGCAGGGACCGGACAGGGCTCGAAAAACTGTTTTTT. Translating it yields CASRDRTGLEKLFF.

The gene calls are TRBV10-1 and TRBJ2-5; D is perhaps TRBD2 (7 bases). The V gene's germline CDR1 is WNHNN and CDR2 SYGVQD (reference sequence). V lost 5 bases and J lost 4, with 17 bases in between. CDR3 length: 15 residues. The chain's CDR3 is CASSLGGQLRETQYF. The DNA for the CDR3 is TGCGCCAGCAGTTTGGGGGGGCAATTACGAGAGACCCAGTACTTC.

The rearrangement joins TRBV5-1 to TRBJ1-5; D gene uncertain. V was trimmed by 1 base and J by 2 bases, leaving 10 bases between them. The CDR3 loop spans 15 amino acids. The germline CDR1 and CDR2 sequences are SGHRS and YFSETQ. The CDR3 DNA is TGCGCCAGCAGCTTGTTCGCTGGGGGCAATCAGCCCCAGCATTTT. It specifies CASSLFAGGNQPQHF. Combining the CDR3 with reference TRBV5-1 and TRBJ1-5 gives the whole variable domain KAGVTQTPRYLIKTRGQQVTLSCSPISGHRSVSWYQQTPGQGLQFLFEYFSETQRNKGNFPGRFSGRQFSNSRSEMNVSTLELGDSALYLCASSLFAGGNQPQHFGDGTRLSIL.

The rearrangement uses TRBV16 and TRBJ1-5; 7 positions agree with TRBD1. The CDR3 spans 15 residues. Germline loops: CDR1 KGHSY, CDR2 FQNENV. The V segment lost 4 bases and the J segment 7 bases; nucleotides outside the gene matches: 10. The CDR3 loop is CASSPDGDSFQPQHF. CDR3 bases: TGTGCCAGCAGCCCGGACGGGGACAGCTTCCAGCCCCAGCATTTT. Variable domain in full (rest from reference TRBV16 and TRBJ1-5): GEEVAQTPKHLVRGEGQKAKLYCAPIKGHSYVFWYQQVLKNEFKFLISFQNENVFDETGMPKERFSAKCLPNSPCSLEIQATKLEDSAVYFCASSPDGDSFQPQHFGDGTRLSIL.

The genes are TRBV21-1 and TRBJ2-7. TRBV21-1 is tagged as a pseudogene. There are 14 residues in the CDR3. The CDR3 DNA is TGTGCCAGCAGCAAAGACCTATTAAGACACGAGCAGTACTTC. Translation gives CASSKDLLRHEQYF.

The V gene is TRBV7-6, the J gene TRBJ1-1; D is unresolved. V gave up 2 bases and J gave up 1 base, with 11 bases separating them. There are 15 residues in the CDR3. CDR1 is SGHVS, CDR2 FNYEAQ, per germline. CDR3 sequence (DNA): TGTGCCAGCAGCTTATACGCCCGTTGGAACACTGAAGCTTTCTTT. Amino acids: CASSLYARWNTEAFF.

This chain uses TRBV6-5 with TRBJ1-6; D unresolved. The CDR3 sequence is 14 residues long. V lost 6 bases, J lost 10 bases, and 16 bases lay in between. Germline lookup yields CDR1 MNHEY and CDR2 SVGAGI. The CDR3 loop is CASRPLSTLSPLHF. In DNA, the CDR3 is TGTGCCAGCAGACCCCTTTCGACTCTATCACCCCTCCACTTT.

V is TRBV5-1 and J is TRBJ1-4, with D uncertain. There are 15 residues in the CDR3. Germline CDR1 SGHRS, CDR2 YFSETQ. V was trimmed by 7 bases and J by 4 bases, leaving 17 bases between them. The CDR3 coding sequence is TGCGCCAGCCGAGTTCGGAGCGTAGGTAATGAAAAACTGTTTTTT. This codes for CASRVRSVGNEKLFF.

The chain joins TRBV9 to TRBJ2-6; possible D gene TRBD1, 6 bases. Germline V gives CDR1 SGDLS, CDR2 YYNGEE. Trimming took off 4 bases at V and 1 base at J, with 9 bases between the two ends. CDR3 size: 15 residues. The CDR3 DNA sequence: TGTGCCAGCAGCACTACAGGGTCTGGGGCCAACGTCCTGACTTTC. Residues: CASSTTGSGANVLTF.

In this sample, this clone turned up a few times. The chain recombines TRBV19 with TRBJ1-5, with a possible D match to TRBD1 (6 bases). V gave up 4 bases and J gave up 10 bases, with 11 bases separating them. The CDR3 covers 12 residues. Germline V lookup: CDR1 LNHDA, CDR2 SQIVND (reference sequence). As DNA, the CDR3 is TGTGCCAGTAGTACGGACAGAGCACCCCAGCATTTT. Translation: CASSTDRAPQHF.

The chain employs TRBV6-5 and TRBJ1-6; TRBD1 aligns across 10 bases. Germline V lookup: CDR1 MNHEY, CDR2 SVGAGI. V shed 5 bases, J shed 9 bases, and the junction held 7 bases outside the gene matches. CDR3 length equals 15 residues. The CDR3 is CASSAGTGEFSPLHF. CDR3 coding DNA: TGTGCCAGCAGTGCCGGGACAGGGGAGTTTTCACCCCTCCACTTT.

The chain has TRBV11-2 and TRBJ1-1, with D unresolved. CDR1 SGHAT and CDR2 FQNNGV come from the germline V gene. Trimming removed 1 base from V and 0 bases from J, with 6 bases in between. The CDR3 totals 14 residues. CDR3 nucleotide sequence: TGTGCCAGCAGCTTAGTGGCGATGAACACTGAAGCTTTCTTT. Its translation is CASSLVAMNTEAFF.

This chain connects TRBV11-2 to TRBJ2-5, with 8 bases identical to TRBD2. Germline CDR1 and CDR2: SGHAT and FQNNGV. V was pared by 1 base and J by 5 bases, with 9 bases of the junction left unmatched. The CDR3 extends over 16 amino acids. The CDR3 bases are TGTGCCAGCAGCTTAGGCCAGCGGGGGCGGCCTGAGACCCAGTACTTC. Translation: CASSLGQRGRPETQYF.

This chain connects TRBV4-1 to TRBJ2-7, with 9 positions matching TRBD1. Germline V gene lookup returns CDR1 MGHRA and CDR2 YSYEKL. The length of the CDR3 is 13 residues. The ends lost 8 bases at V and 6 bases at J; junction bases unmatched: 8. CDR3 residues: CASAGQGMSEQYF. The CDR3 DNA is TGCGCCAGCGCTGGACAGGGGATGTCCGAGCAGTACTTC.

The chain recombines TRBV19 with TRBJ2-5; D perhaps matches TRBD2 (5 bases). Germline V gene sequence: CDR1 LNHDA, CDR2 SQIVND (reference sequence). The germline V and J ends were trimmed by 5 bases and 4 bases, with 14 bases remaining between them. The CDR3 extends over 14 amino acids. CDR3: CASSPRGEGETQYF. The CDR3 coding sequence is TGTGCCAGTAGTCCCCGTGGTGAGGGAGAGACCCAGTACTTC.

This rearrangement joins TRBV14 to TRBJ1-3; 7 bases match TRBD1. CDR1 and CDR2 from the germline V gene are SGHDN and FVKESK. J gave up 2 bases and V 1 base, and 2 bases lay outside the gene matches. This CDR3 is 15 amino acids long. CDR3 DNA sequence: TGTGCCAGCAGCCAAGTCGGGACAGCTGGAAACACCATATATTTT. This gives the protein CASSQVGTAGNTIYF.

The chain couples TRBV19 to TRBJ1-5, with TRBD1 matching over 7 bases. CDR1 is LNHDA and CDR2 is SQIVND in the germline V gene (reference sequence). The trim removed 6 bases at V and 5 bases at J, leaving 4 bases unmatched. This CDR3 spans 13 amino acids. CDR3 sequence: CASSLDRDQPQHF. CDR3 nucleotide sequence: TGTGCCAGTAGCCTAGACAGGGATCAGCCCCAGCATTTT.

The chain has TRBV6-6 and TRBJ1-3; D uncertain. This CDR3 spans 12 amino acids. In germline, CDR1 is MNHNY, CDR2 SVGAGI (reference sequence). V gave up 11 bases and J gave up 0 bases, with 8 bases separating them. CDR3 DNA: TGTGCCTCCCGGGACTCTGGAAACACCATATATTTT. Protein: CASRDSGNTIYF.

The chain combines TRBV30 with TRBJ1-2; D unclear. The CDR3 covers 11 residues. Germline V gene sequence: CDR1 GTSNPN, CDR2 SVGIG (reference sequence). Trimming took 2 bases from V and 5 from J, leaving 6 bases between them. The CDR3 DNA reads TGTGCCTGGAGTAGGGATTATGGCTACACCTTC. Protein product: CAWSRDYGYTF.

The genes are TRBV6-6 and TRBJ1-3; possibly TRBD1 for D (6 bases). The CDR3 is made up of 14 amino acids. From germline, CDR1 is MNHNY and CDR2 SVGAGI (reference sequence). Trimming cost V 5 bases and J 4 bases, with 12 bases left between them. The CDR3 reads CASSSTGTGNTIYF. The CDR3 DNA reads TGTGCCAGCAGTAGCACCGGGACAGGAAACACCATATATTTT.